This TCR beta chain was obtained from a study of blood T cell repertoires in COVID-19. Across the study: Donors in the United States, Italy and Spain gave samples during acute or convalescent COVID-19. The analysed material was cDNA or gDNA that came from T cells, B-cell-depleted T cells, or PBMCs.

Source study methods: Reference gene primer amplification gave nucleated cell count estimates. Measured with immunoSEQ multiplex PCR; TCRdb has only the in-frame clones, and not every one. V, J and clone size are taken as reported in that table, and D and trimming were inferred from the DNA itself. The sample records some 20,000 clones, about 85% being singletons. With 9 bases clipped from V and 5 bases from J, the junction kept 11 bases outside the gene matches. Per the germline V gene, CDR1 is MNHEY and CDR2 is SMNVEV (reference sequence). The CDR3 consists of 14 residues. The clonotype was recovered from a human donor with active COVID-19. The donor label of this sample is uncertain. Sequencing was performed on peripheral blood. The chain carries TRBV27 and TRBJ2-5, with 8 bases aligning to TRBD2. This chain's CDR3 is CASRRGGLMETQYF. The CDR3 DNA reads as TGTGCCAGTCGACGGGGGGGATTGATGGAGACCCAGTACTTC.